This note documents a single T cell receptor beta chain sequence. Its cognate antigen is unknown. The table came from immunoSEQ multiplex PCR; TCRdb's copy has only in-frame clones and leaves some out. The profile shows roughly 90,000 clones, 83% of them singletons. This sample's time point: cycle 4 day 1 (C4D1), after about 6 weeks of nivolumab. Following autologous stem cell transplantation, relapse occurred in every patient, and exposure to brentuximab vedotin varied. These data are taken from a study of PD-1 blockade in classical Hodgkin lymphoma. V was pared by 7 bases and J by 7 bases, with 19 bases between. Per germline, CDR1 MGHRA and CDR2 YSYEKL. The CDR3 is 15 residues long. Study conclusions and caveats: Individuals initiating nivolumab under 1 year after ASCT were excluded. Prior to therapy, complete responders displayed diversity much like that of newly diagnosed patients. Before treatment, TCR diversity in newly diagnosed patients was reportedly lower than in healthy donors.

The V call is TRBV4-1, the J call TRBJ1-4, with D unresolved. Material: peripheral blood mononuclear cells (PBMCs), obtained before the fourth cycle of nivolumab. This receptor was identified in a human donor with classical Hodgkin lymphoma. The CDR3 DNA reads as TGCGCCAGCAACCGGGTAGGAGCCCTTGGTGAAAAACTGTTTTTT. Amino acids: CASNRVGALGEKLFF.